These T cell receptor beta chains were read from a single sample in a study of blood T cell repertoires in COVID-19. Sequenced by immunoSEQ multiplex PCR; TCRdb stores in-frame clones only, minus some. The sample shows tens of thousands of clones, around 80% of them seen only once. The material sequenced was peripheral blood. Receptor source: a man aged 60-69 years with acute or convalescent COVID-19. The CDR3 runs from the conserved cysteine through the conserved F or W. Fields, in order: clone size, D gene, V gene, J gene, CDR3 DNA, CDR3 protein. The D gene is left open where the match is weak. Size tells how often a clone was seen (once, few, many) or the class of an expanded clone, and some rows leave it out.

>few|-|TRBV3-1/TRBV3-2|TRBJ1-1
TGTGCCAGCAGCCACAGGGGCGCCAACACTGAAGCTTTCTTT
CASSHRGANTEAFF
>-|-|TRBV6-6|TRBJ1-2
TGTGCCAGCAGTTACCCGGGACATACAAACTATGGCTACACCTTC
CASSYPGHTNYGYTF
>-|TRBD1|TRBV9|TRBJ1-3
TGTGCCAGCAGCGTAGGGGGGACAGATTGGTCTGGAAACACCATATATTTT
CASSVGGTDWSGNTIYF
>few|-|TRBV5-6|TRBJ2-7
TGTGCCAGCAGCCTTCGTCAGGCTTCCTACGAGCAGTACTTC
CASSLRQASYEQYF
>-|-|TRBV28|TRBJ1-3
TGTGCCAGCAGTCCCCCCCTGGGGGCGTGGGGAAACACCATATATTTT
CASSPPLGAWGNTIYF
>-|-|TRBV25-1|TRBJ1-2
TGTGCCAAACGGGGGGGCGGGTTGTATAGCACCTTC
CAKRGGGLYSTF
>once|-|TRBV6-4|TRBJ1-1
TGTGCCAGCAGCCTCCACACGGGAGGGAACACTGAAGCTTTCTTT
CASSLHTGGNTEAFF
>-|TRBD1|TRBV14|TRBJ2-7
TGTGCCAGCAGCCAACCCTACAGGGGAGTCTACGAGCAGTACTTC
CASSQPYRGVYEQYF
>-|TRBD1|TRBV7-9|TRBJ1-1
TGTGCCAGCAGCCGGGACAGGCAGGTTGGCACTGAAGCTTTCTTT
CASSRDRQVGTEAFF
>-|-|TRBV30|TRBJ1-1
TGTGCCTCGTCAGGGCGAACTGAAGCTTTCTTT
CASSGRTEAFF
>-|-|TRBV3-1/TRBV3-2|TRBJ2-2
TGTGCCAGCAGCCGCAGTGGTTGGGAGCTGTTTTTT
CASSRSGWELFF
>-|TRBD1|TRBV9|TRBJ2-1
TGTGCCAGCAGCGCCCCCGGGACAGGGGTCTTCAATGAGCAGTTCTTC
CASSAPGTGVFNEQFF
>-|TRBD1|TRBV5-1|TRBJ2-7
TGCGCCAGCAGCACTAAGACAGGGTCCTACGAGCAGTACTTC
CASSTKTGSYEQYF
>-|TRBD1|TRBV9|TRBJ1-2
TGTGCCAGCAGCCAGACAGGGGGAGATGGCTACACCTTC
CASSQTGGDGYTF
>-|-|TRBV18|TRBJ2-3
TGTGCCAGCTCATATAGCGCAAGCACAGATACGCAGTATTTT
CASSYSASTDTQYF
>-|TRBD1|TRBV2|TRBJ1-5
TGTGCCAGCAGCGTCGGACAGGGGAGTCAGCCCCAGCATTTT
CASSVGQGSQPQHF
>few|-|TRBV13|TRBJ2-1
TGTGCCAGCAGTCCTAGCCGAGGCCCGAGCTCCTACAATGAGCAGTTCTTC
CASSPSRGPSSYNEQFF
>-|TRBD2|TRBV9|TRBJ2-1
TGTGCCAGCTCCTTAGGACTAGCGGGGGAGCCGGGCTCCAATGAGCAGTTCTTC
CASSLGLAGEPGSNEQFF
>once|TRBD1|TRBV19|TRBJ1-6
TGTGCCAGCCATCCGGGACAGGGTGTTCGTTCACCCCTCCACTTT
CASHPGQGVRSPLHF
>-|TRBD1|TRBV2|TRBJ2-3
TGTGCCAGCAGGACAGGGGCACTAACCACAGATACGCAGTATTTT
CASRTGALTTDTQYF
>-|-|TRBV7-2|TRBJ2-7
TGTGCCAGCAGCCCCTCTCTAATCTCCTACGAGCAGTACTTC
CASSPSLISYEQYF
>-|-|TRBV19|TRBJ2-3
TGTGCCAGTAGCCGGGACACAGATACGCAGTATTTT
CASSRDTDTQYF
>-|TRBD1|TRBV5-6|TRBJ2-5
TGTGCCAGCAGCTTGCCGGGACAGGGGATCCAAGAGACCCAGTACTTC
CASSLPGQGIQETQYF
>-|-|TRBV30|TRBJ1-1
TGTGCCTGGAGTACCTACAGAGTCACAGAGAACACTGAAGCTTTCTTT
CAWSTYRVTENTEAFF
>-|-|TRBV7-2|TRBJ1-6
TGTGCCAGCAGCATGCGTCGTAGCTCCTATAATTCACCCCTCCACTTT
CASSMRRSSYNSPLHF
>-|-|TRBV19|TRBJ1-2
TGTGCCAGTAGTATAGCGGGGGCTAACTATGGCTACACCTTC
CASSIAGANYGYTF
>-|TRBD2|TRBV4-1|TRBJ2-7
TGCGCCAGCAGCCAAGGAGGACTAGCGGGGGGAAAGGGTCCCTACGAGCAGTACTTC
CASSQGGLAGGKGPYEQYF
>-|TRBD2|TRBV7-6|TRBJ2-1
TGTGCCAGCAGCCCTCGACTAGCGGGGGCAACTGAGCAGTTCTTC
CASSPRLAGATEQFF
>-|-|TRBV19|TRBJ1-3
TGTGCCAGTACGGAGGCAGGGGTCGGAAACACCATATATTTT
CASTEAGVGNTIYF
>-|-|TRBV19|TRBJ1-2
TGTGCCAGTAGTGTATTACAGGGATTTGGCTACACCTTC
CASSVLQGFGYTF
>-|-|TRBV10-3|TRBJ2-3
TGTGCCATCAGTGAGTCGAGGACTGCTAGCACAGATACGCAGTATTTT
CAISESRTASTDTQYF
>-|TRBD1|TRBV7-8|TRBJ2-6
TGTGCCAGCAGCCCCCGGGACAGATCCTTCTCTGGGGCCAACGTCCTGACTTTC
CASSPRDRSFSGANVLTF
>-|-|TRBV12-3/TRBV12-4|TRBJ2-6
TGTGCCAGCAGTCCCGGACAGCTCAGGGTGACTTTC
CASSPGQLRVTF
>-|TRBD1|TRBV2|TRBJ1-4
TGTGCCAGCAGTAACGACAGGGCAACTAATGAAAAACTGTTTTTT
CASSNDRATNEKLFF
>-|TRBD2|TRBV7-9|TRBJ2-3
TGTGCCAGCAGCTTAGGACTAGCGGGCGGGGATACGCAGTATTTT
CASSLGLAGGDTQYF
>few|-|TRBV5-1|TRBJ2-7
TGCGCCAGCAGCTCTAATAGGCAGGGATTAGATGAGCAGTACTTC
CASSSNRQGLDEQYF
>-|-|TRBV19|TRBJ1-3
TGTGCCAGTAGTATAGCCCGCTCTGGAAACACCATATATTTT
CASSIARSGNTIYF
>-|TRBD1|TRBV9|TRBJ1-5
TGTGCCAGCAGCGCGGGACAGCCCAATCAGCCCCAGCATTTT
CASSAGQPNQPQHF
>medium-sized|-|TRBV6-4|TRBJ2-3
TGTGCCAGCAGTGTGGGCGGGGGCACAGATACGCAGTATTTT
CASSVGGGTDTQYF
>-|-|TRBV21-1|TRBJ2-5
TGTGCCAGGGGGGCTGGGCCAGAGACCCAGTACTTC
CARGAGPETQYF